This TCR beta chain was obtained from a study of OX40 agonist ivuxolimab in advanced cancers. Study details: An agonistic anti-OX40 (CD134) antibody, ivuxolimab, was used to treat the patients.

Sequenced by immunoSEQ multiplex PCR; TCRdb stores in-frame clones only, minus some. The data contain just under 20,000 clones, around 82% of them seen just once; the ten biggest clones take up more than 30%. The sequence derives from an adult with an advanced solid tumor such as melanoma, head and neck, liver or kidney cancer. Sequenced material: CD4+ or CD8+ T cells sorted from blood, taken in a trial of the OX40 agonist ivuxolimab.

CDR3 in amino acids: CATSGGADTQYF. The CDR3 nucleotides are TGTGCCACCTCCGGCGGGGCTGATACGCAGTATTTT. The genes are TRBV6-5 and TRBJ2-3, with D tentatively TRBD2 (6 bases). Germline CDR1 MNHEY, CDR2 SVGAGI. The CDR3 length is 12 residues. The germline V and J ends were trimmed by 10 bases and 6 bases, with 14 bases remaining between them.